The sequence of this TCR beta chain was determined in a study of T cell repertoires in aging, cancer and after chemotherapy. At the level of the study: Patients with glioblastoma brain tumors were sampled before and after temozolomide-based therapy.

The ends lost 5 bases at V and 6 bases at J; junction bases unmatched: 4. The CDR3 is made up of 14 amino acids. Broader study findings: Healthy donors lost TCR diversity with age mainly through richness, cancer patients through richness and evenness.

A word on this clonotype: Its antigen remains unidentified.

Amplification of TCR beta used genomic DNA extracted from peripheral blood. TRB rearrangements spanning V, D and J were amplified using mixed TRB-A/B primers. TCRdb recomputed calls from the multiplex PCR reads with MiXCR, one row per CDR3 protein. The top ten clones hold about 12% of a sample with over 8,000 distinct CDR3 sequences, about two fifths of them seen once. This receptor was obtained from a human donor with a solid tumor. V is TRBV12-3 or TRBV12-4 and J is TRBJ1-1; 12 bases map to TRBD1. Input material: blood. The CDR3 region has the DNA TGTGCCAGCAGTCCCGGGACAGGGGGCCCTGAAGCTTTCTTT. Translation: CASSPGTGGPEAFF.